This TCR beta chain is from a study of T cell repertoires in cytomegalovirus infection. The wider study: Public TCR beta signature analysis indicated the presence of both CMV infection and matching HLA type.

General study results and limits: Summed public TCR beta family frequency identified CMV carriers bearing the relevant HLA.

The CDR3 sequence is 14 residues long. Germline CDR1 is MDHEN and CDR2 is SYDVKM. V lost 3 bases to trimming and J lost 4 bases, with 12 bases between them. For this clonotype: Its antigen remains unidentified.

Using its own MiXCR run on the reads, TCRdb lists one record per CDR3 protein. The data show roughly 150,000 distinct CDR3 sequences, roughly 18% seen once. This TCR derives from a human donor in good health (CMV status not recorded). Some clones in this sample may be carry-over from other donors' samples. The sequencing input was CD8+ T cells from PBMCs. The chain joins TRBV28 to TRBJ1-1; tentative D call: TRBD1 (5 bases). The CDR3 nucleotides read TGTGCCAGCAGTTTTCGGCAGGGCTTCACTGAAGCTTTCTTT. The encoded protein is CASSFRQGFTEAFF.